The entry that follows covers one TCR beta chain sequence. Its target is unknown. Treatment meaning: 19 received Ad26.COV2.S at low or high dose, single or two shots; 5 received placebo; per-sample allocation not given. Day 63 following the first vaccine or placebo injection was when the samples were taken. Immunization relied on an Ad26 vector, which expressed Wuhan-strain SARS-CoV-2 spike. Clones were sequenced by immunoSEQ multiplex PCR, and TCRdb holds only the in-frame ones, with some missing. The data show about 480,000 clones, approximately 88% seen once. The data are from a study of Ad26.COV2.S vaccination and SARS-CoV-2 variants. Overall study findings and caveats: Substantial response breadth was reportedly seen for spike-specific CD8+ and CD4+ T cells after vaccination.

This sequence was found in a person between 18 and 60 years old who received the Ad26.COV2.S COVID-19 vaccine or a placebo. Sequencing was performed on peripheral blood, taken in a trial of Ad26.COV2.S vaccine versus placebo.

CDR3 residues: CASSPQETQYF. CDR3 in DNA: TGTGCCAGCAGCCCTCAAGAGACCCAGTACTTC. V usage is TRBV12-3 or TRBV12-4 and J usage is TRBJ2-5, with D hard to call. The CDR3 length is 11 residues. Trimming left V 6 bases short and J 2 bases short, with 4 bases between.